Listed below are T cell receptor beta chains from one sample, sequenced in a study of blood T cell repertoires in COVID-19. Repertoires were generated with immunoSEQ multiplex PCR, while TCRdb's copy carries only in-frame clones and drops some. Counted here are about 140,000 clones, approximately 80% occurring once; the ten biggest clones make up roughly 10%. The sequencing input was peripheral blood. The receptors stem from a man in his 60s with active or convalescent COVID-19. The CDR3 runs from the conserved cysteine through the conserved F or W. Not all rows give a size; the values are once, few, many and, for expanded clones, a class.

TRBV7-6,TRBJ2-1,NA,CASSLGTSGHNEQFF
TRBV5-1,TRBJ2-7,NA,CASSPGTGGREQYF
TRBV7-2,TRBJ1-1,NA,CASSLGVSRKAEAFF
TRBV5-4,TRBJ2-5,NA,CASSLRREVGTQYF
TRBV27,TRBJ1-6,NA,CASSSPDRGLSPLHF
TRBV7-9,TRBJ1-1,NA,CASSPGLIPLAEAFF
TRBV18,TRBJ2-5,NA,CASSPPAGSETQYF
TRBV4-3,TRBJ2-3,NA,CASSQDLREGLSDTQYF
TRBV5-1,TRBJ1-1,few,CASSLVRVDTEAFF
TRBV19,TRBJ2-3,NA,CASSIPNSGVVPDTQYF
TRBV19,TRBJ2-2,NA,CASSITGGTGELFF
TRBV18,TRBJ2-7,once,CASSPRDRGYEQYF
TRBV19,TRBJ1-5,NA,CASIPPVRDQPQHF
TRBV4-3,TRBJ1-4,NA,CASSQDRPVGLVHEKLFF
TRBV27,TRBJ1-4,NA,CASSLIQGTGKLFF
TRBV7-2,TRBJ2-5,NA,CASSLVRDRVKRGQETQYF
TRBV3-1/TRBV3-2,TRBJ2-1,NA,CASSQDPRTYSYNEQFF
TRBV5-4,TRBJ2-1,NA,CASSSVGTGGDEQFF
TRBV29-1,TRBJ2-1,NA,CSVGQGLAGVNEQFF
TRBV5-1,TRBJ1-2,NA,CASRAGSNYGYTF
TRBV2,TRBJ1-6,NA,CASTPHGGLNSPLHF
TRBV13,TRBJ1-1,NA,CASSLPRARTEAFF
TRBV19,TRBJ2-1,NA,CASSLSSGSGYNEQFF
TRBV9,TRBJ1-6,NA,CASSVAAGGSPLHF
TRBV7-9,TRBJ1-6,NA,CASSSSMGGVSPLHF
TRBV11-2,TRBJ1-6,NA,CASSLVPDSNSPLHF
TRBV18,TRBJ1-2,NA,CASSPADGQLYTF
TRBV24-1,TRBJ2-3,NA,CATSDSTRGNTLDTQYF
TRBV5-6,TRBJ2-1,NA,CASSFSGGAQEQFF
TRBV6-2/TRBV6-3,TRBJ1-5,NA,CASSYEGRYYSNQPQHF
TRBV6-5,TRBJ2-7,NA,CASRRGLYYEQYF
TRBV19,TRBJ2-1,once,CASSIWTSGSSYNEQFF
TRBV30,TRBJ1-5,NA,CAWSVSRSAQRQHF
TRBV7-9,TRBJ1-1,few,CASSLDGQTNTEAFF
TRBV4-3,TRBJ1-5,NA,CASSQDSRSNQPQHF
TRBV27,TRBJ1-2,few,CASSFNEAVSNYGYTF
TRBV3-1/TRBV3-2,TRBJ1-1,NA,CASSPGNTEAFF
TRBV6-2/TRBV6-3,TRBJ1-1,NA,CASSSPDIKAFF
TRBV5-6,TRBJ2-3,NA,CASSLVTGGVHTQYF
TRBV10-1,TRBJ2-5,NA,CASSLTSGVGQETQYF
TRBV11-3,TRBJ2-1,NA,CASSLVYLAGGPPSYNEQFF
TRBV4-3,TRBJ2-2,NA,CASSQDSLAGGPSSNTGELFF
TRBV19,TRBJ1-4,NA,CASRQGRRSNEKLFF
TRBV7-9,TRBJ2-7,many,CASSPPGGSYEQYF
TRBV19,TRBJ1-2,NA,CASSWGQNYGYTF
TRBV5-4,TRBJ1-2,NA,CASSLIGREAAGGYTF
TRBV18,TRBJ1-3,NA,CASSPGDRSSGNTIYF
TRBV11-2,TRBJ2-2,NA,CASKGQLGTGELFF
TRBV4-3,TRBJ1-2,few,CASSQGQRYGYTF
TRBV27,TRBJ2-7,NA,CASKTENSYEQYF
TRBV27,TRBJ1-5,NA,CASSAGTGGNQPQHF
TRBV7-2,TRBJ1-2,NA,CASSSQGYGYTF